A single sample gave rise to the 8 T cell receptor beta chains below, sequenced in a study of tumor-infiltrating lymphocytes in primary liver carcinoma. Total RNA and DNA came together from 20-30 mg of bulk tissue without cell sorting. TCR beta cDNA was reverse-transcribed from around 0.55 ug of total RNA. The reaction used a constant-region primer and ProtoScript II reverse transcriptase. ARM-PCR was slightly modified, and three nested multiplex PCR rounds with it gave rise to the TCR beta libraries. The first two PCR rounds used TRBV1-TRBV30 primers with a Cbeta primer, around 10 cycles each. TCRdb re-derived calls from the multiplex PCR reads in MiXCR, one entry per CDR3 protein. The sample lists about 130,000 distinct CDR3 sequences, 55% to 75% seen once, with roughly 7.9% in the top ten. Sequences were obtained from liver tumor tissue from sampling region 3. As for subset: tumor region T3, left-lateral pole. Receptors originate from a woman aged 60-75 years with primary liver carcinoma and hepatitis B virus infection.

The rearrangement joins TRBV30 to TRBJ2-1; 12 bases align to TRBD2. Germline trimming cut 6 bases from V and 8 bases from J; bases unmatched to any gene: 8. Per germline, CDR1 GTSNPN and CDR2 SVGIG (reference sequence). The CDR3 is 14 amino acids. For the CDR3, the DNA is TGTGCCTGCCACCTAGCGGGAGGGCCCTATGAGCAGTTCTTC. Its translation: CACHLAGGPYEQFF.

The sample holds a few counts of this clonotype. J is TRBJ2-3 and V is TRBV24-1; a weak D match, TRBD1 (6 bases). CDR1 is KGHDR and CDR2 is SFDVKD in the germline V gene. Trimming removed 5 bases from V and 4 bases from J, with 6 bases in between. The CDR3 contains 12 residues. Here the CDR3 DNA reads TGTGCCACCAGTGCAGGGGCAGATACGCAGTATTTT. Its translation: CATSAGADTQYF.

This sequence joins TRBV28 and TRBJ2-1, with D possibly matching TRBD2 (6 bases). Per the germline V gene, CDR1 is MDHEN and CDR2 is SYDVKM. V was shortened by 2 bases and J by 15 bases, with 11 bases between the two germline ends. This CDR3 is 11 amino acids long. As DNA, the CDR3 is TGTGCCAGCAGTTTAACCGGGAGCCTGTTCTTC. Translated: CASSLTGSLFF.

The J gene is TRBJ2-1, the V gene TRBV7-9, with 12 bases matching TRBD2. J gave up 9 bases and V 7 bases, and 10 bases lay outside the gene matches. This CDR3 contains 15 residues. Looked up from germline, CDR1 is SEHNR and CDR2 is FQNEAQ (reference sequence). DNA for the CDR3: TGTGCCAGCAACCCTCGGACTAGCGGGATGGGTGAGCAGTTCTTC. Translated: CASNPRTSGMGEQFF.

Remarks on this clonotype: The junction departs from the called germline gene at one end, perhaps through a read error. The chain uses TRBV11-2 and TRBJ1-5; a possible D gene is TRBD1 (5 bases). Germline CDR1 is SGHAT and CDR2 is FQNNGV. CDR3 length equals 14 residues. CDR3 in amino acids: CACSFIGDGQPQHF. The DNA for the CDR3 is TGTGCCTGCAGCTTCATAGGGGATGGTCAGCCCCAGCATTTT.

This clonotype was recorded many times. This chain joins TRBV29-1 and TRBJ1-2, with D unclear. Germline V CDR1 and CDR2: SQVTM, ANQGSEA. V was cut by 5 bases and J by 4 bases, with 20 bases left in between. The CDR3 is 15 residues long. The DNA of the CDR3 is TGCAGCGTTCAACGCTCGGGAGGGTTGGGCTATGGCTACACCTTC. Its protein product is CSVQRSGGLGYGYTF.

This clonotype was seen many times. V and J are TRBV7-8 and TRBJ2-2; D perhaps matches TRBD1 (6 bases). Germline lookup yields CDR1 SGHVS and CDR2 FQNEAQ. This CDR3 spans 14 amino acids. The germline V and J ends were trimmed by 5 bases and 7 bases, with 14 bases remaining between them. The CDR3 loop reads CASSPSQGIGELFF. CDR3 coding DNA: TGTGCCAGCAGCCCCTCCCAGGGGATCGGGGAGCTGTTTTTT.

This clonotype was recorded many times. The chain joins TRBV10-2 to TRBJ1-2, with D perhaps TRBD1 (5 bases). Germline values: CDR1 WSHSY, CDR2 SAAADI. V shed 1 base and J shed 4 bases, with 13 bases lying between them. The CDR3 loop spans 15 amino acids. The DNA for the CDR3 is TGCGCCAGCAGTGAGTTGGACGGGGGGGGCTATGGCTACACCTTC. It encodes CASSELDGGGYGYTF.